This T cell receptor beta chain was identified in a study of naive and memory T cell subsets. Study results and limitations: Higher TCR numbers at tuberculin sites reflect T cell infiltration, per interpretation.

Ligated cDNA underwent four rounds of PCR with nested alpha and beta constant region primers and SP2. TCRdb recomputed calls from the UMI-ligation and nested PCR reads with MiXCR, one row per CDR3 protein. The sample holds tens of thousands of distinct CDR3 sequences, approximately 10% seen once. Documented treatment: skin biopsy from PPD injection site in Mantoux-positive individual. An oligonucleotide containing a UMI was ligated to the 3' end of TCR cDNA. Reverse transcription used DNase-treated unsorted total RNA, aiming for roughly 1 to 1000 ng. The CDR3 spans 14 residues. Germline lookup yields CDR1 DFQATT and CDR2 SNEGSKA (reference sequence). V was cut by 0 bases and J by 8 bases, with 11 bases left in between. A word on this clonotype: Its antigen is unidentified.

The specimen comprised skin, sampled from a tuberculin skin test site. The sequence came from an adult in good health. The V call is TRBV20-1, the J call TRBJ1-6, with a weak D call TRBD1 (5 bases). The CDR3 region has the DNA TGCAGTGCTAGAGAGCGGATAGGGGATTCACCCCTCCACTTT. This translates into CSARERIGDSPLHF.